This entry lists 5 T cell receptor beta chains sequenced from one sample in a study of T cell changes during pregnancy in multiple sclerosis. Only in-frame clones appear in the TCRdb table, and some are missing; sequencing was by immunoSEQ multiplex PCR. The table has about 44,000 clones, just under 95% seen once. The input for sequencing was CD4+ T cells from peripheral blood mononuclear cells, taken in the third trimester of pregnancy. The receptors originated from a female donor with multiple sclerosis, enrolled in a pregnancy study.

The V call is TRBV7-6, the J call TRBJ2-5, with 7 positions matching TRBD1. This CDR3 has 16 amino acids. After removal of 2 bases from V and 5 bases from J, the junction contained 11 bases not matched to a gene. Germline values: CDR1 SGHVS, CDR2 FNYEAQ. The CDR3 loop reads CASSLYIGTVSETQYF. For the CDR3, the DNA is TGTGCCAGCAGCTTATACATTGGGACAGTGTCTGAGACCCAGTACTTC.

In the case of this clone: Other DNA sequences in this specimen translate into the identical CDR3. The genes are TRBV5-1 and TRBJ2-1; 13 bases fit TRBD2. This CDR3 has 15 amino acids. Germline CDR1 is SGHRS and CDR2 is YFSETQ. The ends lost 4 bases at V and 6 bases at J; junction bases unmatched: 4. CDR3 coding DNA: TGCGCCAGCAGCCCGGGACTAGCGGGACCCAATGAGCAGTTCTTC. It translates to CASSPGLAGPNEQFF.

The chain links TRBV4-3 to TRBJ2-7; possible D gene TRBD2, 6 bases. CDR3 length equals 15 residues. V lost 1 base and J 5 bases, leaving 15 bases between the germline ends. Germline values: CDR1 LGHNA, CDR2 YSLEER. This CDR3 reads CASSQVTGVPHEQYF. CDR3 DNA sequence: TGCGCCAGCAGCCAAGTGACGGGAGTACCACACGAGCAGTACTTC.

This chain links TRBV7-9 with TRBJ2-2, with 7 bases aligning to TRBD1. Germline lookup yields CDR1 SEHNR and CDR2 FQNEAQ (reference sequence). V lost 5 bases to trimming and J lost 4 bases; unmatched junction nucleotides: 7. This CDR3 has 15 residues. The CDR3 DNA is TGTGCCAGCAGCCGTACAGGGGTGGTCACCGGGGAGCTGTTTTTT. The encoded protein is CASSRTGVVTGELFF. Full variable domain (outside the CDR3, taken from reference TRBV7-9 and TRBJ2-2): DTGVSQNPRHKITKRGQNVTFRCDPISEHNRLYWYRQTLGQGPEFLTYFQNEAQLEKSRLLSDRFSAERPKGSFSTLEIQRTEQGDSAMYLCASSRTGVVTGELFFGEGSRLTVL.

This chain joins TRBV2 and TRBJ2-7; maybe TRBD2 (7 bases). The V end lost 6 bases, the J end lost 6 bases, and 18 bases lay between the germline ends. Germline loops: CDR1 SNHLY, CDR2 FYNNEI. CDR3 length: 14 amino acids. The CDR3 region has the DNA TGTGCCAGCAGGATCCCGGGGGAGGGGGGCGAGCAGTACTTC. Its protein product is CASRIPGEGGEQYF.